This T cell receptor beta chain stems from a study of blood T cell repertoires in COVID-19. Libraries were prepared by immunoSEQ multiplex PCR; TCRdb keeps only in-frame clonotypes and omits some of them. The sample gives over 200,000 clones, around 82% of which show up once; about 4.5% is in the top ten. The CDR3 has 14 amino acids. V lost 5 bases, J lost 7 bases, and 14 bases lay in between. CDR1 and CDR2 from the germline V gene are SGHNT and YENEEA. This chain uses TRBV11-3 with TRBJ2-2, with a tentative D call TRBD2 (7 bases). This TCR came from a man between 50 and 59 years old with active or convalescent COVID-19. The sequenced material came from peripheral blood. This CDR3 is CASSQSGGYGELFF. In DNA, the CDR3 is TGTGCCAGCAGCCAATCGGGGGGCTACGGGGAGCTGTTTTTT. The full variable domain, with the rest looked up from reference TRBV11-3 and TRBJ2-2, is EAGVVQSPRYKIIEKKQPVAFWCNPISGHNTLYWYLQNLGQGPELLIRYENEEAVDDSQLPKDRFSAERLKGVDSTLKIQPAELGDSAVYLCASSQSGGYGELFFGEGSRLTVL.